This record covers a single TCR beta chain. This sample is drawn from a study of blood T cell repertoires in COVID-19. Study at large: Sites across the United States, Italy and Spain contributed samples from acute and convalescent COVID-19. T cells, B-cell-depleted T cells, or PBMCs provided the cDNA or gDNA that served as material.

Source study methods: For nucleated cells, counts were estimated from reference gene primer amplification. Here immunoSEQ multiplex PCR was the method, and the copy in TCRdb shows in-frame clones only, minus some. That table supplies the V and J calls and clone size; D and trimming were determined from the DNA. The data show around 140,000 clones, 88% seen once. This clonotype originated in a man between 65 and 85 years old with acute or convalescent COVID-19. The sample consisted of peripheral blood.

The CDR3 DNA follows: TGTGCCTGGAGTGCCCTGACTAGCGGGGTTTACAATGAGCAGTTCTTC. Translation gives CAWSALTSGVYNEQFF. The chain uses TRBV30 and TRBJ2-1, with 11 positions matching TRBD2. Losses at the gene ends were 1 base for V and 4 bases for J; bases not matched to a gene: 6. Germline-derived CDR1 and CDR2 are GTSNPN and SVGIG (reference sequence). CDR3 length equals 16 residues.